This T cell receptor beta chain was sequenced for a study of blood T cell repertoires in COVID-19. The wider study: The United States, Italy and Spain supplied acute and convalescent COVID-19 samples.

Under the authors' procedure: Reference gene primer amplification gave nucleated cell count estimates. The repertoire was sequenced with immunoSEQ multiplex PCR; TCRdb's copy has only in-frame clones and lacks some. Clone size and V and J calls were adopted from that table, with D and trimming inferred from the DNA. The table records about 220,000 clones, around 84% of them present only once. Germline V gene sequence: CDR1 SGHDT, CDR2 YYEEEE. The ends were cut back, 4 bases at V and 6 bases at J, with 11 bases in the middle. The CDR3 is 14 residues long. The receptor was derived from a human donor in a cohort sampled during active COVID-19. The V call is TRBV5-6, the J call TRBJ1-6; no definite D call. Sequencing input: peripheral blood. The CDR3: CASSHLRSNSPLHF. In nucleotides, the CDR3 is TGTGCCAGCAGCCACCTAAGGAGTAATTCACCCCTCCACTTT.